This is a list of T cell receptor beta chains from one sample in a study of blood T cell repertoires in COVID-19. Assay used: immunoSEQ multiplex PCR; TCRdb lists only in-frame clones, some missing. The repertoire includes 500,000 or so clones, approximately 86% of them detected once, and about 0.65% sits in the top ten. Sample: PBMCs or T cells enriched from blood (not recorded which). These receptors all come from a woman aged 18-29 years who had recovered from COVID-19. The CDR3 runs from the conserved cysteine through the conserved F or W. Fields, in order: D gene, V gene, J gene, clone size, CDR3 DNA, CDR3 protein. A D gene is named only where the DNA matches it firmly. Clone size appears in some rows only: once, few, many, or a class for an expanded clone.

d_call: TRBD1
v_call: TRBV6-5
j_call: TRBJ1-2
clone_size: .
cdr3_nt: TGTGCCAGCAGTTACTCGAACAGGGGCTATGGCTACACCTTC
cdr3_aa: CASSYSNRGYGYTF

d_call: TRBD1
v_call: TRBV27
j_call: TRBJ1-5
clone_size: .
cdr3_nt: TGTGCCAGCAGTTCCCGGACAGGGGCAAATCAGCCCCAGCATTTT
cdr3_aa: CASSSRTGANQPQHF

d_call: .
v_call: TRBV4-2
j_call: TRBJ2-5
clone_size: .
cdr3_nt: TGTGCCAGCAGCCAAGCTACGCCGGGGGAGACCCAGTACTTC
cdr3_aa: CASSQATPGETQYF

d_call: .
v_call: TRBV28
j_call: TRBJ1-2
clone_size: .
cdr3_nt: TGTGCCAGCAGCCGTCCAGGGCCCTTCAACTATGGCTACACCTTC
cdr3_aa: CASSRPGPFNYGYTF

d_call: .
v_call: TRBV30
j_call: TRBJ2-3
clone_size: .
cdr3_nt: TGTGCCTGGAGTGAGGGACTTACTACAGATACGCAGTATTTT
cdr3_aa: CAWSEGLTTDTQYF

d_call: .
v_call: TRBV10-3
j_call: TRBJ2-5
clone_size: .
cdr3_nt: TGTGCCATCAGTGAGAACAGACAGGTCGGTGAGACCCAGTACTTC
cdr3_aa: CAISENRQVGETQYF

d_call: .
v_call: TRBV5-4
j_call: TRBJ2-2
clone_size: .
cdr3_nt: TGTGCCAGCAGCTCTGGACGGGGTAGGGTCACCGGGGAGCTGTTTTTT
cdr3_aa: CASSSGRGRVTGELFF

d_call: .
v_call: TRBV2
j_call: TRBJ2-5
clone_size: few
cdr3_nt: TGTGCCAGCCTTGCGGGCCTCCAAGAGACCCAGTACTTC
cdr3_aa: CASLAGLQETQYF

d_call: .
v_call: TRBV19
j_call: TRBJ1-1
clone_size: .
cdr3_nt: TGTGCCAGTAGGGACAGTTGGAACACTGAAGCTTTCTTT
cdr3_aa: CASRDSWNTEAFF

d_call: .
v_call: TRBV7-9
j_call: TRBJ1-3
clone_size: few
cdr3_nt: TGTGCCAGCAGCTTTTACCGGGACACCATATATTTT
cdr3_aa: CASSFYRDTIYF

d_call: TRBD1
v_call: TRBV27
j_call: TRBJ1-2
clone_size: .
cdr3_nt: TGTGCCAGCAGTAGGGACAGGGGGCAGGGCTACACCTTC
cdr3_aa: CASSRDRGQGYTF

d_call: .
v_call: TRBV6-1
j_call: TRBJ2-3
clone_size: .
cdr3_nt: TGTGCCAGCAGTGATGGACGGGGGGCCACAGATACGCAGTATTTT
cdr3_aa: CASSDGRGATDTQYF

d_call: .
v_call: TRBV7-9
j_call: TRBJ1-1
clone_size: .
cdr3_nt: TGTGCCAGCAGTGTGGGGGAGGGCGGAGCAGGGACTGAAGCTTTCTTT
cdr3_aa: CASSVGEGGAGTEAFF

d_call: TRBD1
v_call: TRBV19
j_call: TRBJ1-2
clone_size: once
cdr3_nt: TGTGCCAGTAGCCCGGACAGGGTAGCTGGCTACACCTTC
cdr3_aa: CASSPDRVAGYTF

d_call: TRBD1
v_call: TRBV11-2
j_call: TRBJ1-2
clone_size: .
cdr3_nt: TGTGCCAGCAGCTTAGGGCAGGGGGTCCGCTATGGCTACACCTTC
cdr3_aa: CASSLGQGVRYGYTF

d_call: .
v_call: TRBV7-8
j_call: TRBJ1-6
clone_size: .
cdr3_nt: TGTGCCAGCAGCCCCGGGATCACGGAGGAGTCACCCCTCCACTTT
cdr3_aa: CASSPGITEESPLHF

d_call: .
v_call: TRBV7-9
j_call: TRBJ1-2
clone_size: .
cdr3_nt: TGTGCCAGCAGCTTATCCAGGGCTTTAGGCTACACCTTC
cdr3_aa: CASSLSRALGYTF

d_call: .
v_call: TRBV6-5
j_call: TRBJ2-4
clone_size: .
cdr3_nt: TGTGCCAGCAGCCCCGGGAGGGGGCCAAAAAACATTCAGTACTTC
cdr3_aa: CASSPGRGPKNIQYF

d_call: .
v_call: TRBV4-1
j_call: TRBJ1-3
clone_size: .
cdr3_nt: TGCGCCAGCAGCCAGTTGACAGGTCAGGCTGGAAACACCATATATTTT
cdr3_aa: CASSQLTGQAGNTIYF

d_call: .
v_call: TRBV19
j_call: TRBJ1-1
clone_size: .
cdr3_nt: TGTGCCAGTAGTATCGCCCGCGTCGTAAGGAACACTGAAGCTTTCTTT
cdr3_aa: CASSIARVVRNTEAFF

d_call: TRBD1
v_call: TRBV9
j_call: TRBJ1-3
clone_size: .
cdr3_nt: TGTGCCAGCAGCTCACAGGGGTCGGGAAACACCATATATTTT
cdr3_aa: CASSSQGSGNTIYF

d_call: .
v_call: TRBV19
j_call: TRBJ2-3
clone_size: .
cdr3_nt: TGTGCCAGTAGCCATGAAGAGGGAGATACGCAGTATTTT
cdr3_aa: CASSHEEGDTQYF

d_call: .
v_call: TRBV27
j_call: TRBJ1-2
clone_size: .
cdr3_nt: TGTGCCAGCAGTTCACAGGGATCCCTTGGCTATGGCTACACCTTC
cdr3_aa: CASSSQGSLGYGYTF

d_call: .
v_call: TRBV4-1
j_call: TRBJ1-1
clone_size: .
cdr3_nt: TGCGCCAGCAGCCCCCGTTCCTCCGCGGGGACTGAAGCTTTCTTT
cdr3_aa: CASSPRSSAGTEAFF

d_call: TRBD2
v_call: TRBV7-2
j_call: TRBJ2-1
clone_size: .
cdr3_nt: TGTGCCAGCAGCTACCAGACTAGCGGGGGGGGTCGCGATGAGCAGTTCTTC
cdr3_aa: CASSYQTSGGGRDEQFF

d_call: .
v_call: TRBV5-1
j_call: TRBJ1-1
clone_size: .
cdr3_nt: TGCGCCAGCAGCCAAAGTGTGGAGGAACCCACTGAAGCTTTCTTT
cdr3_aa: CASSQSVEEPTEAFF

d_call: .
v_call: TRBV19
j_call: TRBJ1-2
clone_size: .
cdr3_nt: TGTGCCAGTAGTATGGGCACCAACCCTTCCTATGGCTACACCTTC
cdr3_aa: CASSMGTNPSYGYTF

d_call: .
v_call: TRBV6-5
j_call: TRBJ1-2
clone_size: .
cdr3_nt: TGTGCCAGCACGGGGGGGTACGGCTACACCTTC
cdr3_aa: CASTGGYGYTF

d_call: TRBD2
v_call: TRBV10-2
j_call: TRBJ2-7
clone_size: .
cdr3_nt: TGCGCCAGCGTTCCGAGACTAGCGGACCCTTCCTCCTACGAGCAGTACTTC
cdr3_aa: CASVPRLADPSSYEQYF

d_call: .
v_call: TRBV27
j_call: TRBJ2-2
clone_size: .
cdr3_nt: TGTGCCAGCAGTTGGGGCACGGGCGGGGAGCTGTTTTTT
cdr3_aa: CASSWGTGGELFF

d_call: TRBD1
v_call: TRBV6-4
j_call: TRBJ2-1
clone_size: .
cdr3_nt: TGTGCCAGCAGGGGACAGGGCTCCAATGAGCAGTTCTTC
cdr3_aa: CASRGQGSNEQFF

d_call: .
v_call: TRBV4-1
j_call: TRBJ1-1
clone_size: .
cdr3_nt: TGCGCCAGCAGCCAGATGAGTCGTGGTGTGAACACTGAAGCTTTCTTT
cdr3_aa: CASSQMSRGVNTEAFF

d_call: TRBD1
v_call: TRBV5-6
j_call: TRBJ2-7
clone_size: .
cdr3_nt: TGTGCCAGCAGCACGGGACAGGGGGCGTACGAGCAGTACTTC
cdr3_aa: CASSTGQGAYEQYF

d_call: .
v_call: TRBV5-1
j_call: TRBJ1-4
clone_size: .
cdr3_nt: TGCGCCAGCAGCTTGGGGCAGGATGAAAAACTGTTTTTT
cdr3_aa: CASSLGQDEKLFF

d_call: TRBD2
v_call: TRBV11-3
j_call: TRBJ2-3
clone_size: few
cdr3_nt: TGTGCCAGCAGCTCGAATAGCGGGGACACAGATACGCAGTATTTT
cdr3_aa: CASSSNSGDTDTQYF

d_call: .
v_call: TRBV28
j_call: TRBJ2-5
clone_size: .
cdr3_nt: TGTGCCAGCAGTTTCTATCAAGAGACCCAGTACTTC
cdr3_aa: CASSFYQETQYF

d_call: .
v_call: TRBV5-1
j_call: TRBJ1-1
clone_size: .
cdr3_nt: TGCGCCAGCTCATCACAGGGTGAGGCGTACACTGAAGCTTTCTTT
cdr3_aa: CASSSQGEAYTEAFF

d_call: TRBD1
v_call: TRBV28
j_call: TRBJ1-6
clone_size: .
cdr3_nt: TGTGCCAGCATCGACCAGGGGGCCAGGAATTCACCCCTCCACTTT
cdr3_aa: CASIDQGARNSPLHF

d_call: TRBD2
v_call: TRBV6-1
j_call: TRBJ2-7
clone_size: .
cdr3_nt: TGTGCCAGCAGTGAATTCAGGACTAGCGGTTCCTACGAGCAGTACTTC
cdr3_aa: CASSEFRTSGSYEQYF

d_call: TRBD1
v_call: TRBV30
j_call: TRBJ1-1
clone_size: .
cdr3_nt: TGTGCCTGGGACAGGGTGAACACTGAAGCTTTCTTT
cdr3_aa: CAWDRVNTEAFF

d_call: TRBD1
v_call: TRBV28
j_call: TRBJ1-5
clone_size: .
cdr3_nt: TGTGCCAGCATAGTTTCGAAGGACAGGGGAGGTTATAGCAATCAGCCCCAGCATTTT
cdr3_aa: CASIVSKDRGGYSNQPQHF

d_call: .
v_call: TRBV2
j_call: TRBJ1-1
clone_size: .
cdr3_nt: TGTGCCAGCAGAGACAGCCCTGAAGCTTTCTTT
cdr3_aa: CASRDSPEAFF

d_call: TRBD2
v_call: TRBV2
j_call: TRBJ2-7
clone_size: .
cdr3_nt: TGTGCCAGCAGTGAATTGGGACTAGCGGGGACCGAGCAGTACTTC
cdr3_aa: CASSELGLAGTEQYF

d_call: TRBD1
v_call: TRBV4-1
j_call: TRBJ2-7
clone_size: .
cdr3_nt: TGCGCCAGCAGCCACCGGACAGGAGCCTACGAGCAGTACTTC
cdr3_aa: CASSHRTGAYEQYF

d_call: .
v_call: TRBV5-1
j_call: TRBJ1-1
clone_size: once
cdr3_nt: TGCGCCAGCAGCTTGGGAGTAGGGGGAGACACTGAAGCTTTCTTT
cdr3_aa: CASSLGVGGDTEAFF